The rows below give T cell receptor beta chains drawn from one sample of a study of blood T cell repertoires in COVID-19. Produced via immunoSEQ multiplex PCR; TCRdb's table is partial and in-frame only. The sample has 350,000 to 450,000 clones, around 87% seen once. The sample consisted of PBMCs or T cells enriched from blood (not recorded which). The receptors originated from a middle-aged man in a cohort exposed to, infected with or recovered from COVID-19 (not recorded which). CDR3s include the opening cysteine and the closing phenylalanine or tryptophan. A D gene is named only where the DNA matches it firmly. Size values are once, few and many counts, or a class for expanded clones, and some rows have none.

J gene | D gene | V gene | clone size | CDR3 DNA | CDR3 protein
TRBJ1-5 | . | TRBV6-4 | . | TGTGCCAGCAGTGACGGCAGGGCGTTACAGCCCCAGCATTTT | CASSDGRALQPQHF
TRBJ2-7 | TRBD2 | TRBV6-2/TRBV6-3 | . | TGTGCCAGCAGCGGGACTAGCGGGGTGTACGAGCAGTACTTC | CASSGTSGVYEQYF
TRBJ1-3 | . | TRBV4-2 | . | TGTGCCAGCAGCCAAGAGGGGGCCAGTACTGGAAACACCATATATTTT | CASSQEGASTGNTIYF
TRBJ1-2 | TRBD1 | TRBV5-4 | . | TGTGCCAGCAGCTTGGACAGGGGCGTTTCTGGCTACACCTTC | CASSLDRGVSGYTF
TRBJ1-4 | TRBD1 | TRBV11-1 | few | TGTGCCAGCAGCGGGCGACAGGGGCAAGGGGAAAAACTGTTTTTT | CASSGRQGQGEKLFF
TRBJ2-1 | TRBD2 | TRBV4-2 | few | TGTGCCAGCAGCCAAGGGACTAGCGGGAGTGATGAGCAGTTCTTC | CASSQGTSGSDEQFF
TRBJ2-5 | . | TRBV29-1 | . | TGCAGCGTTGTTGCGATGACAGAACAAGAGACCCAGTACTTC | CSVVAMTEQETQYF
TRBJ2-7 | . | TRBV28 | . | TGTGCCAGCAGTTTATTAACGGGGGGCGCTTCCTCCTACGAGCAGTACTTC | CASSLLTGGASSYEQYF
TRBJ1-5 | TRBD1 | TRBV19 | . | TGTGCCAGTAGCCACAGGGGAAGTAGGGGTGGCAATCAGCCCCAGCATTTT | CASSHRGSRGGNQPQHF
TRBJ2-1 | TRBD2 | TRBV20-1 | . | TGCAGTGCTAGTTCTAGCGGGAGGGCCTTGGAGCAGTTCTTC | CSASSSGRALEQFF
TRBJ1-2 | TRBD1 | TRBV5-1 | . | TGCGCCAGCAGCTGGGCACAGGGGAAAGAGGGCTACACCTTC | CASSWAQGKEGYTF
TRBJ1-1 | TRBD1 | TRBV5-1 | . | TGCGCCAGCAGCTTGGATGGACAGGGGGGGACTGAAGCTTTCTTT | CASSLDGQGGTEAFF
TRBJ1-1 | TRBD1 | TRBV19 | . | TGTGCCTTCCGAGGACAGGGAATTTCTGAAGCTTTCTTT | CAFRGQGISEAFF
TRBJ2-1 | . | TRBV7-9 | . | TGTGCCAGCAGCACTACTTATGTGGGTGAGCAGTTCTTC | CASSTTYVGEQFF
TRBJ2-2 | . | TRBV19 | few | TGTGCCAGTAGTATTTTGGTCGTCAGAATTTCCACCGGGGAGCTGTTTTTT | CASSILVVRISTGELFF
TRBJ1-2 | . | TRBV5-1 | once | TGCGCCAGCAGCCAAACAGGGAACTATGGCTACACCTTC | CASSQTGNYGYTF